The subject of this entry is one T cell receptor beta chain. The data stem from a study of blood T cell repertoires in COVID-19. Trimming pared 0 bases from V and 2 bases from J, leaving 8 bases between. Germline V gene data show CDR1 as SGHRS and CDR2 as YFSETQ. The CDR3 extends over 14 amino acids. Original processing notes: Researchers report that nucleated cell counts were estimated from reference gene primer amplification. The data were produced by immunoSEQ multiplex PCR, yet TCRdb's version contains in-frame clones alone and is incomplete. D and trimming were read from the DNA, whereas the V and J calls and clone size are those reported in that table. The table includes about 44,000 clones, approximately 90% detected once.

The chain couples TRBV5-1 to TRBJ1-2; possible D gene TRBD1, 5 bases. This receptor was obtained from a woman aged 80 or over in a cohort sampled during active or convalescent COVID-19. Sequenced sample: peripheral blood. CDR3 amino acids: CASSLAGSNYGYTF. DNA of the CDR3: TGCGCCAGCAGCTTGGCAGGGTCGAACTATGGCTACACCTTC.